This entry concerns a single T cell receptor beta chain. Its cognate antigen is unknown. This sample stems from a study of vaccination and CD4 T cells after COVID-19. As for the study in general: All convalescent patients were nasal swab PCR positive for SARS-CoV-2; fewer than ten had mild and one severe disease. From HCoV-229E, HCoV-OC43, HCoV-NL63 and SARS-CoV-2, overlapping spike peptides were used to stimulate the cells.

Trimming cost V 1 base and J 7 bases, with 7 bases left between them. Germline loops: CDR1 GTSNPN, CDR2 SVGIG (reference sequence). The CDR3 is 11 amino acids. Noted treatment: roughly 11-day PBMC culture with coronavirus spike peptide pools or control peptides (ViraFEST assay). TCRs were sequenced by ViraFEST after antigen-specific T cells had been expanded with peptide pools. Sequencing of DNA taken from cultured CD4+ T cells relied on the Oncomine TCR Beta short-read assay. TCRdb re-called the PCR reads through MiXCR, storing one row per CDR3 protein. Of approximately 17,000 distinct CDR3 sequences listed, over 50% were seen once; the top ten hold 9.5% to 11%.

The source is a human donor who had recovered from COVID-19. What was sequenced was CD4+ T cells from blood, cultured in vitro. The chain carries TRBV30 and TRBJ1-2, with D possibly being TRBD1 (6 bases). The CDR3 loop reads CAWSDRVGYTF. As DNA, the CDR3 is TGTGCCTGGAGTGACAGGGTTGGCTACACCTTC. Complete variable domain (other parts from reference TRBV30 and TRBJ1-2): SQTIHQWPATLVQPVGSPLSLECTVEGTSNPNLYWYRQAAGRGLQLLFYSVGIGQISSEVPQNLSASRPQDRQFILSSKKLLLSDSGFYLCAWSDRVGYTFGSGTRLTVV.